The clone carrying this TCR beta chain was counted a few times. The antigen remains unidentified. The data are from a study of T cells after yellow fever vaccination. They built TCR cDNA with 5'RACE template switching, a step that put in a universal primer site and UMIs. One entry per CDR3 protein results from TCRdb running MiXCR on the 5' RACE reads. The sample yields 320,000 or so distinct CDR3 sequences, 8% to 9.5% seen once. Study-wide results and limits: Abundant clonotypes from the bulk population could get into FACS-sorted repertoires as contaminants.

Sequencing was performed on PBMCs, taken more than 40 days after the first yellow fever vaccination. This clonotype was sampled from a man between 18 and 35 years old who received the YFV17D yellow fever vaccine.

CDR3 nucleotides: TGTGCCAGCAGCGGTGGAGCGCCTAGCTATGGCTACACCTTC. It yields the protein CASSGGAPSYGYTF. V and J are TRBV9 and TRBJ1-2; D gene ambiguous. The CDR3 loop spans 14 amino acids. Trimming stripped 3 bases from V and 4 bases from J, with 13 bases between. Germline V CDR1 and CDR2: SGDLS, YYNGEE.